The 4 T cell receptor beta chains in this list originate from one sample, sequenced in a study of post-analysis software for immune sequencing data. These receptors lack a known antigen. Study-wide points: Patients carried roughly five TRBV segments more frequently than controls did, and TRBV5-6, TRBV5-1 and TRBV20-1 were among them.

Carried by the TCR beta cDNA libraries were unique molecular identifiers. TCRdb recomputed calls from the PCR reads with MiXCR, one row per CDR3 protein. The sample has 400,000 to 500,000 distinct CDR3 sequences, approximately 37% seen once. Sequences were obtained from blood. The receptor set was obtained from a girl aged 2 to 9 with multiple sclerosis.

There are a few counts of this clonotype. CDR3 DNA sequence: TGCAGCGTGCTGGACAGGGGACTTGATAGCAATCAGCCCCAGCATTTT. The encoded protein is CSVLDRGLDSNQPQHF. The V and J genes are TRBV29-1 and TRBJ1-5; the match to TRBD1 covers 9 bases. The V gene end was trimmed by 6 bases and the J gene end by 0 bases; junction bases not matched to a gene: 9. The CDR3 spans 16 residues. Germline CDR1 and CDR2: SQVTM and ANQGSEA.

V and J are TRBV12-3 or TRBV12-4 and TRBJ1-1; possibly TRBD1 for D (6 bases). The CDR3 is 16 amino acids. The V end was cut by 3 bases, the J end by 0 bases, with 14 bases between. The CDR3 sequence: CASSLKDRVMNTEAFF. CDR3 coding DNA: TGTGCCAGCAGTTTGAAGGACAGAGTAATGAACACTGAAGCTTTCTTT.

CDR3 DNA sequence: TGTGCCAGCAGGCGGACAGGGGCGGGATATGGCTACACCTTC. It encodes CASRRTGAGYGYTF. The chain recombines TRBV12-3 or TRBV12-4 with TRBJ1-2; 9 nucleotides line up with TRBD1. The CDR3 has 14 residues. Trimming removed 6 bases from V and 5 bases from J; junction bases left unmatched: 7.

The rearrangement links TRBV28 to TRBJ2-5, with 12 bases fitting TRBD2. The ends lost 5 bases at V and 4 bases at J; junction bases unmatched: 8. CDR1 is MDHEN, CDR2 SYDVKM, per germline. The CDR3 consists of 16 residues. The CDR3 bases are TGTGCCAGCAGTCCACTAGCGGGAGGATCTCGAGAGACCCAGTACTTC. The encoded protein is CASSPLAGGSRETQYF.